This entry concerns a single T cell receptor (beta chain). Its antigen is unidentified. Vbeta (60) and Jbeta (13) primers were used in the PCR. The protocol was immunoSEQ multiplex PCR, while the TCRdb copy is restricted to in-frame clones and leaves out a portion. The sample contains 90,000 to 130,000 clones, approximately 70% of which appear only once. The data derive from a study of cytomegalovirus exposure and HLA in healthy donors. Study-level points and caveats: Sequencing depth roughly uniform across donors was assumed in presence/absence analyses.

CDR3 length equals 17 residues. CDR1 is LNHDA, CDR2 SQIVND, per germline (reference sequence). Trimming left V 1 base short and J 7 bases short, with 20 bases between. Material for sequencing was PBMCs. The chain couples TRBV19 to TRBJ1-5; D is unresolved. The sequence derives from a man aged 25 to 45 in good health and CMV-seropositive. CDR3 bases: TGTGCCAGTAGTATAGGACGGGGTCGGGGAACGAGACAGCCCCAGCATTTT. Its translation is CASSIGRGRGTRQPQHF. The whole variable domain, remainder taken from reference TRBV19 and TRBJ1-5, is DGGITQSPKYLFRKEGQNVTLSCEQNLNHDAMYWYRQDPGQGLRLIYYSQIVNDFQKGDIAEGYSVSREKKESFPLTVTSAQKNPTAFYLCASSIGRGRGTRQPQHFGDGTRLSIL.